This T cell receptor beta chain stems from a study of human T cells and chemical hapten exposure (dated by TCRdb to the early 2020s). About the study as a whole: For sensitization, 2% DPC in acetone was applied to a roughly 2 cm by roughly 2 cm area of upper inner arm skin. Patients additionally received weekly therapeutic DPC doses to the scalp throughout the approximately 25-week study period. Patch testing was done on the upper back using Finn chambers containing 0.01% DPC, and results were scored after 6 days according to International Contact Dermatitis Research Group standards. The mostly female patient cohort included alopecia areata with under or over 50% scalp involvement, alopecia totalis and alopecia universalis. Libraries were combined into a pool for sequencing, and differences in TCR yield between samples came mainly from small differences in library volumes within the pool. In alopecia patients, the study followed how the peripheral blood TCR repertoire changed in vivo over primary and secondary sensitization to diphenylcyclopropenone (DPC), a hapten. Blood was sampled from patients pre-sensitization (week 0) and at 2, 6 and about 24 weeks after DPC sensitization. For TCR sequencing, blood came from twenty-nine alopecia patients at anywhere from one to four time points (pre-sensitization, 2, 6 and 24 weeks). Results the study describes overall, beyond this receptor: Compared with pre-sensitization or healthy control sets, expanded TCRs formed significantly more large CDR3 similarity clusters, which is consistent with antigen-driven responses. All patients had alopecia, a presumed autoimmune disease, so their immune response might differ from that of healthy individuals. No change with DPC sensitization was found in the number of TCRs above 1 in 1000 frequency, and no evidence of global repertoire structure alterations was found. A positive correlation was found between the number of PT1 expanded TCRs and patch test score, with significance reached at thresholds 8, 16 and 32 but not 4. Repeated subsampling changed both the strength of the expansion versus patch-test correlation and the threshold at which that correlation became significant.

Inclusive of the bounding cysteine and phenylalanine, the CDR3 is 17 residues long. The entry retains the CDR3 DNA only, 51 bases that are in frame from base 1. Trimming takes 6 bases off V and 5 bases off J; junction bases not matched to a gene: 11. The germline V gene sets CDR1 to KGHSH and CDR2 to LQKENI. Libraries were made using RACE. These reads were obtained on a NextSeq 500. Library preparation attached unique molecular identifiers to individual cDNA molecules for quantitative, reproducible TCR counting. From each blood RNA sample, both TCR alpha and TCR beta chains were sequenced. Under the source paper's analysis protocol: A median of roughly 99,000 TCRs per sample was observed, with a range of 23,224 to 690,600. The Decombinator software suite was used to annotate the V, J and CDR3 of the TCR reads. Every sample was subsampled to the same number of TCRs (28,000) for the PS versus PT1 abundance plots. TCRs were defined as expanded if absent before sensitization and observed at least eight times at the 2-week time point. Using fastp trimming at Q25 and MiXCR clonotype assembly, TCRdb reanalyzed the public sequencing data and kept in-frame beta chains. Rows are combined by CDR3 protein, so each entry shows the most common genes and DNA. TCRdb's processing, not the authors' own work, is the source of the V and J calls. The sample contains some 350,000 distinct CDR3 sequences, approximately 6.3% of them found a single time. 8% to 9% of the sample lies in the top ten.

The meaning of the sample's time point label: patch test 1, 2 weeks after DPC sensitization. The treatment or condition label, as the study defines it: therapeutic diphenylcyclopropenone sensitization with weekly scalp DPC. Blood at each patch-test visit was drawn before the patch test was applied. To be eligible, patients had to be aged 18 to 70, diagnosed with alopecia and judged suitable for DPC therapy, while pregnant patients were excluded. Total RNA was extracted from unfractionated whole blood that had been collected in Tempus Blood RNA tubes. Ten or more counts support this clonotype. Its antigen is currently not known. No base quality information exists; no much larger clone differs at one position.

The receptor was isolated from a woman aged 18 to 35 with alopecia areata. Some clones in this sample may be carry-over from other donors' samples. In this chain, TRBV18 is recombined with TRBJ2-2; TRBD2 matches 11 bases in the middle. The sample consisted of whole blood, taken in connection with sensitization to the hapten diphenylcyclopropenone (DPC). The CDR3 protein: CASSPTTSGIGTGELFF. The nucleotide sequence is TGTGCCAGCTCCCCTACGACTAGCGGGATCGGTACCGGGGAGCTGTTTTTT.